The 17 T cell receptor beta chains below all came from one sample that was sequenced in a study of early stage breast cancer tumors. Generated by immunoSEQ multiplex PCR, the TCRdb table keeps only in-frame clones and is missing some. Seen here are approximately 9,300 clones, around 79% observed once, and the top ten hold about 9%. The sequenced material came from normal breast tissue next to the tumor. These receptors were collected from a person in their 40s with breast cancer.

The chain joins TRBV5-1 to TRBJ2-1, with D unresolved. This CDR3 has 15 residues. Germline assignment: CDR1 SGHRS and CDR2 YFSETQ. V lost 4 bases to trimming and J lost 0 bases, with 11 bases between them. DNA of the CDR3: TGCGCCAGCAGCGACCAGGTTAGCTCCTACAATGAGCAGTTCTTC. It translates to CASSDQVSSYNEQFF.

The chain couples TRBV5-6 to TRBJ1-2; no reliable D call. V was clipped by 4 bases and J by 0 bases, with 10 bases between them. Germline CDR1 reads SGHDT; CDR2 reads YYEEEE. This CDR3 spans 14 amino acids. The CDR3 DNA follows: TGTGCCAGCAGCCAACCGGCAGCTAACTATGGCTACACCTTC. Its translation is CASSQPAANYGYTF. Filled out from reference TRBV5-6 and TRBJ1-2, the complete variable domain reads DAGVTQSPTHLIKTRGQQVTLRCSPKSGHDTVSWYQQALGQGPQFIFQYYEEEERQRGNFPDRFSGHQFPNYSSELNVNALLLGDSALYLCASSQPAANYGYTFGSGTRLTVV.

The J gene is TRBJ2-7, the V gene TRBV21-1; the listed D gene, TRBD1, was not tested against the DNA. TRBV21-1 is noted as a pseudogene. The CDR3 is 16 amino acids. In DNA, the CDR3 is TGTGCCAGCAGCAAAGCGCTCCAGGCAATTACCTACGAGCAGTACTTC. Encoded protein: CASSKALQAITYEQYF.

The chain is built from TRBV5-8 and TRBJ1-2; a weak D match, TRBD1 (5 bases). The CDR3 is 15 residues long. Germline V lookup: CDR1 SGHTS, CDR2 YDEGEE. Trimming took 4 bases from V and 4 from J, leaving 17 bases between them. Here the CDR3 reads CASSQPHQGGYGYTF. CDR3 coding DNA: TGTGCCAGCAGCCAGCCCCACCAGGGCGGCTATGGCTACACCTTC.

This clone was detected only once. The chain carries TRBV6-5 and TRBJ1-4; the D gene is possibly TRBD1 (5 bases). V was shortened by 4 bases and J by 8 bases, with 20 bases between the two germline ends. The CDR3 sequence is 16 residues long. Germline V lookup: CDR1 MNHEY, CDR2 SVGAGI. DNA of the CDR3: TGTGCCAGCAGTTCCCAGGGAGGTGTGGGAGGAGAAAAACTGTTTTTT. Protein: CASSSQGGVGGEKLFF.

The sample holds a few counts of this clone. The rearrangement uses TRBV5-4 and TRBJ1-1, with 7 positions matching TRBD1. The length of the CDR3 is 14 residues. CDR1 is SGHNT, CDR2 YYREEE, per germline (reference sequence). V lost 2 bases and J lost 3; bases outside the gene matches: 4. CDR3 sequence (DNA): TGTGCCAGCAGCTTAGACAGGGTTGACACTGAAGCTTTCTTT. Its protein is CASSLDRVDTEAFF.

The chain couples TRBV6-1 to TRBJ2-1; D uncertain. Germline CDR1 reads MNHNS; CDR2 reads SASEGT. The CDR3 spans 13 residues. V was pared by 0 bases and J by 7 bases, with 7 bases between. The CDR3 bases are TGTGCCAGCAGTGAAGCTGAGATTAATGAGCAGTTCTTC. Translation gives CASSEAEINEQFF.

The V call is TRBV5-1, the J call TRBJ2-2; unclear D gene. The CDR3 has 14 residues. Germline CDR1 is SGHRS and CDR2 is YFSETQ. Trimming took off 0 bases at V and 2 bases at J, with 5 bases between the two ends. The CDR3 sequence: CASSLDTNTGELFF. Written as DNA, the CDR3 is TGCGCCAGCAGCTTGGACACTAACACCGGGGAGCTGTTTTTT.

J is TRBJ2-7 and V is TRBV19; D remains unclear. Germline V CDR1 and CDR2: LNHDA, SQIVND (reference sequence). Trimming pared 4 bases from V and 2 bases from J, leaving 15 bases between. The CDR3 consists of 15 residues. CDR3 sequence: CASSKDRSVTYEQYF. The CDR3 region has the DNA TGTGCCAGTAGTAAAGACCGGAGTGTTACCTACGAGCAGTACTTC.

The J gene is TRBJ2-7, the V gene TRBV7-9; D assignment may be TRBD1 or TRBD2 (6 bases each). The germline V and J ends were trimmed by 2 bases and 3 bases, with 17 bases remaining between them. The CDR3 is made up of 16 amino acids. Germline lookup yields CDR1 SEHNR and CDR2 FQNEAQ (reference sequence). The CDR3, as DNA: TGTGCCAGCAGCTTATCGGGTGGGGGGCCTAACTACGAGCAGTACTTC. The encoded protein is CASSLSGGGPNYEQYF.

The chain uses TRBV19 and TRBJ2-7; D possibly corresponds to TRBD1 (6 bases). Germline-derived CDR1 and CDR2 are LNHDA and SQIVND (reference sequence). V lost 6 bases and J 4 bases, leaving 13 bases between the germline ends. This CDR3 spans 13 amino acids. CDR3 nucleotides: TGTGCCAGTAGCTCGGACAGCCGATACGAGCAGTACTTC. This gives the protein CASSSDSRYEQYF.

The chain couples TRBV30 to TRBJ2-7; 7 positions match TRBD2. V gave up 3 bases and J gave up 6 bases; unmatched junction bases: 11. The CDR3 consists of 14 residues. CDR1 and CDR2 (germline): GTSNPN, SVGIG (reference sequence). The CDR3 DNA sequence: TGTGCCTGGAGCATGGGCGGGAGTAAGCGCGAGCAGTACTTC. Its protein is CAWSMGGSKREQYF.

This clone has just a few counts. The rearrangement uses TRBV6-5 and TRBJ1-2, with 8 bases lining up with TRBD1. The germline V gene encodes CDR1 MNHEY and CDR2 SVGAGI. This CDR3 is built from 14 residues. The V segment lost 6 bases and the J segment 2 bases; nucleotides outside the gene matches: 5. The CDR3 loop reads CASSPRTGNYGYTF. Here the CDR3 DNA reads TGTGCCAGCAGCCCTCGGACAGGGAACTATGGCTACACCTTC.

This clone was counted a few times. The chain links TRBV19 to TRBJ2-7, with 7 bases fitting TRBD1. V was clipped by 3 bases and J by 7 bases; unmatched bases: 12. This CDR3 has 15 residues. In germline, CDR1 is LNHDA, CDR2 SQIVND (reference sequence). The CDR3 sequence: CASSIWADRVGEQYF. The CDR3 DNA follows: TGTGCCAGTAGTATCTGGGCCGACAGGGTCGGGGAGCAGTACTTC.

The V gene is TRBV9, the J gene TRBJ2-3, with 8 positions matching TRBD2. Germline V gene sequence: CDR1 SGDLS, CDR2 YYNGEE. The CDR3 extends over 14 amino acids. Losses at the gene ends were 0 bases for V and 5 bases for J; bases not matched to a gene: 2. The CDR3 reads CASSVAGGRDTQYF. DNA of the CDR3: TGTGCCAGCAGCGTAGCGGGAGGGAGAGATACGCAGTATTTT.

CDR3 sequence reads: CASSFQGSYEQYF. The DNA of the CDR3 is TGTGCCAGCAGCTTTCAGGGATCCTACGAGCAGTACTTC. J is TRBJ2-7 and V is TRBV5-6; tentatively, D is TRBD1 (5 bases). The CDR3 loop spans 13 amino acids. Germline loops: CDR1 SGHDT, CDR2 YYEEEE. V dropped 2 bases and J dropped 1 base, with 7 bases sitting between them.

This clone showed up just a few times. The chain uses TRBV4-3 and TRBJ2-3, with 10 nucleotides matching TRBD2. Trimming cost V 3 bases and J 2 bases; bases outside gene matches: 5. The germline CDR1 and CDR2 sequences are LGHNA and YSLEER. The length of the CDR3 is 16 residues. CDR3 residues: CASSQVGLADTDTQYF. The CDR3 DNA sequence: TGCGCCAGCAGCCAGGTTGGACTAGCGGACACAGATACGCAGTATTTT.